These 22 T cell receptor beta chains were all obtained from the same sample, sequenced in a study of blood T cell repertoires in COVID-19. TCRdb's table, derived via immunoSEQ multiplex PCR, lists solely in-frame clones and lacks some. The sample lists tens of thousands of clones, 85% to 95% occurring once. Input material: peripheral blood. These receptors originate from a woman aged 45-60 years in a cohort sampled during active COVID-19.

J is TRBJ2-5 and V is TRBV11-2; 10 nucleotides align to TRBD2. The germline V gene encodes CDR1 SGHAT and CDR2 FQNNGV. V trimming: 4 bases; J trimming: 5 bases; junction bases outside the gene matches: 19. The CDR3 has 19 residues. In nucleotides, the CDR3 is TGTGCCAGCAGCTCGCCTCGGGGTAGCGGGGGGAAATTGTGGGAGACCCAGTACTTC. Translating it yields CASSSPRGSGGKLWETQYF.

The chain has TRBV3-1 (or the pseudogene TRBV3-2) and TRBJ2-7; D is perhaps TRBD1 (5 bases). This CDR3 is 14 amino acids long. Trimming removed 4 bases at V and 3 bases at J, with 13 bases between. CDR1 is LGHDT, CDR2 YNNKEL, per germline (reference sequence). CDR3 region: CASSPATAGYEQYF. Here the CDR3 DNA reads TGTGCCAGCAGCCCAGCGACAGCTGGCTACGAGCAGTACTTC.

In regard to this clone: This sample includes further DNA sequences coding for the same CDR3. The chain is built from TRBV28 and TRBJ2-7; D not certain. Germline V gives CDR1 MDHEN, CDR2 SYDVKM. Trimming shortened V by 3 bases and J by 3 bases, and 6 bases separated the two germline ends. The CDR3 extends over 12 amino acids. The CDR3 loop reads CASSLAGYEQYF. CDR3 bases: TGTGCCAGCAGTTTGGCAGGCTACGAGCAGTACTTC.

The J gene is TRBJ2-5, the V gene TRBV19, with TRBD1 matching over 8 bases. The CDR3 contains 13 residues. V gave up 6 bases and J gave up 4 bases; unmatched junction bases: 4. Germline CDR1 LNHDA, CDR2 SQIVND (reference sequence). CDR3 protein: CASSPGQVETQYF. DNA of the CDR3: TGTGCCAGTAGCCCGGGACAGGTAGAGACCCAGTACTTC.

This sequence joins TRBV5-4 and TRBJ2-5, with a tentative D call TRBD2 (6 bases). Germline assignment: CDR1 SGHNT and CDR2 YYREEE (reference sequence). The CDR3 runs to 15 residues. V dropped 0 bases and J dropped 8 bases, with 17 bases sitting between them. The DNA of the CDR3 is TGTGCCAGCAGCTTGGGTGGCGGGACGGTCAGAACCCAGTACTTC. It encodes CASSLGGGTVRTQYF.

V is TRBV3-1 (or the pseudogene TRBV3-2) and J is TRBJ2-5, with 11 bases aligning to TRBD2. The V segment lost 3 bases and the J segment 4 bases; nucleotides outside the gene matches: 7. CDR1 LGHDT and CDR2 YNNKEL come from the germline V gene (reference sequence). The CDR3 consists of 16 residues. DNA for the CDR3: TGTGCCAGCAGCCAGGCCGGGACTAGCGGACGAGAGACCCAGTACTTC. Translated, it gives CASSQAGTSGRETQYF.

V is TRBV7-9 and J is TRBJ2-3; D gene ambiguous. Germline V CDR1 and CDR2: SEHNR, FQNEAQ (reference sequence). V was shortened by 4 bases and J by 7 bases, with 3 bases between the two germline ends. The CDR3 is 10 residues long. CDR3 residues: CASSSYTQYF. CDR3 coding DNA: TGTGCCAGCAGCTCCTATACGCAGTATTTT. Full variable domain (remainder filled in from reference TRBV7-9 and TRBJ2-3): DTGVSQNPRHKITKRGQNVTFRCDPISEHNRLYWYRQTLGQGPEFLTYFQNEAQLEKSRLLSDRFSAERPKGSFSTLEIQRTEQGDSAMYLCASSSYTQYFGPGTRLTVL.

The chain employs TRBV9 and TRBJ2-3, with 12 bases that match TRBD2. The V gene's germline CDR1 is SGDLS and CDR2 YYNGEE. V trimming: 7 bases; J trimming: 1 base; junction bases outside the gene matches: 7. The CDR3 runs 16 residues. The CDR3 nucleotides read TGTGCCAGCTCGCCTAGCGGGAGGGCGGGCACAGATACGCAGTATTTT. It specifies CASSPSGRAGTDTQYF. Together with reference TRBV9 and TRBJ2-3, the CDR3 gives the full variable domain: DSGVTQTPKHLITATGQRVTLRCSPRSGDLSVYWYQQSLDQGLQFLIQYYNGEERAKGNILERFSAQQFPDLHSELNLSSLELGDSALYFCASSPSGRAGTDTQYFGPGTRLTVL.

The chain is built from TRBV18 and TRBJ1-1, with a tentative D call TRBD1 (5 bases). Germline CDR1 is KGHSH and CDR2 is LQKENI. V was shortened by 3 bases and J by 4 bases, with 15 bases between the two germline ends. This CDR3 has 15 amino acids. The DNA of the CDR3 is TGTGCCAGCTCACCCGGGGTGGAGGGGTTCACTGAAGCTTTCTTT. This sequence encodes CASSPGVEGFTEAFF.

The chain employs TRBV7-9 and TRBJ1-1; the match to TRBD1 covers 9 bases. The CDR3 length is 12 residues. Per the germline V gene, CDR1 is SEHNR and CDR2 is FQNEAQ (reference sequence). Trimming at V came to 4 bases and at J to 12 bases, leaving 6 bases not matched to a gene. As DNA, the CDR3 is TGTGCCAGCAGCTCCGGGACAGGGTTAACTTTCTTT. This gives the protein CASSSGTGLTFF. Complete variable domain (other parts from reference TRBV7-9 and TRBJ1-1): DTGVSQNPRHKITKRGQNVTFRCDPISEHNRLYWYRQTLGQGPEFLTYFQNEAQLEKSRLLSDRFSAERPKGSFSTLEIQRTEQGDSAMYLCASSSGTGLTFFGQGTRLTVV.

CDR3 residues: CASSQHPGQLYEQYF. The CDR3 nucleotides are TGCGCCAGCAGCCAACACCCGGGACAGTTATACGAGCAGTACTTC. The chain employs TRBV4-1 and TRBJ2-7; TRBD1 matches at 7 bases. The ends lost 2 bases at V and 4 bases at J; junction bases unmatched: 8. This CDR3 has 15 residues. Germline CDR1 and CDR2: MGHRA and YSYEKL.

The V gene is TRBV29-1, the J gene TRBJ2-3; D call uncertain. CDR1 is SQVTM, CDR2 ANQGSEA, per germline. The V end was cut by 4 bases, the J end by 3 bases, with 8 bases between. The length of the CDR3 is 12 residues. The CDR3 nucleotides read TGCAGCGTTGCCCAGCGAACAGATACGCAGTATTTT. This translates into CSVAQRTDTQYF.

This rearrangement joins TRBV5-6 to TRBJ2-7; 8 bases map to TRBD1. V was pared by 4 bases and J by 4 bases, with 13 bases of the junction left unmatched. Germline CDR1 is SGHDT and CDR2 is YYEEEE. The CDR3 extends over 16 amino acids. CDR3 coding DNA: TGTGCCAGCAGCCCCCGCCTCCGGGACAGGACTTACGAGCAGTACTTC. Encoded protein: CASSPRLRDRTYEQYF.

The V and J genes are TRBV18 and TRBJ2-1; maybe TRBD2 (6 bases). Trimming shortened V by 0 bases and J by 15 bases, and 24 bases separated the two germline ends. The germline V gene encodes CDR1 KGHSH and CDR2 LQKENI. The CDR3 sequence is 16 residues long. The CDR3 spells CASSPPSAGRGGGLFF. The CDR3, as DNA: TGTGCCAGCTCACCACCGAGTGCTGGTAGGGGAGGCGGGCTGTTCTTC.

The chain recombines TRBV6-5 with TRBJ2-2, with TRBD2 as a possible D gene (7 bases). This CDR3 contains 15 residues. CDR1 MNHEY and CDR2 SVGAGI come from the germline V gene. V was cut by 2 bases and J by 7 bases, with 14 bases left in between. For the CDR3, the DNA is TGTGCCAGCAGTTACGGATCGGGGGGCGTCGGGGAGCTGTTTTTT. This sequence encodes CASSYGSGGVGELFF.

This clone was counted once. The V gene is TRBV6-5, the J gene TRBJ1-1; TRBD1 is a possible D gene (5 bases). CDR1 is MNHEY, CDR2 SVGAGI, per germline. The CDR3 is made up of 14 amino acids. Trimming removed 6 bases from V and 7 bases from J, with 18 bases in between. This CDR3 reads CASSPARAIGEAFF. CDR3 DNA: TGTGCCAGCAGCCCAGCCAGGGCGATAGGTGAAGCTTTCTTT.

About this clone itself: One end of the junction does not line up with germline, which may come from a read error. V is TRBV7-7 and J is TRBJ2-3, with TRBD1 matching 7 bases. The CDR3 has 14 residues. Germline-derived CDR1 and CDR2 are SSHAT and FNYEAQ (reference sequence). The CDR3 is CASSPTGNADTQYF. CDR3 DNA sequence: TGTGCTAGCAGCCCGACAGGGAACGCAGATACGCAGTATTTT.

The J gene is TRBJ2-1, the V gene TRBV6-5, with 7 bases lining up with TRBD2. J lost 7 bases, V lost 8 bases, and 14 bases had no gene match. Looked up from germline, CDR1 is MNHEY and CDR2 is SVGAGI. The CDR3 is 15 amino acids. The chain's CDR3 is CASGRSGNSWNEQFF. The CDR3 DNA reads as TGTGCCAGCGGGAGAAGCGGGAACTCGTGGAATGAGCAGTTCTTC.

This sequence joins TRBV28 and TRBJ2-7, with 7 bases matching TRBD1. CDR3 length: 13 amino acids. CDR1 is MDHEN, CDR2 SYDVKM, per germline. CDR3 sequence: CATRSGQVYEQYF. CDR3 nucleotides: TGTGCAACCCGATCAGGACAGGTCTACGAGCAGTACTTC. Complete variable domain (other parts from reference TRBV28 and TRBJ2-7): DVKVTQSSRYLVKRTGEKVFLECVQDMDHENMFWYRQDPGLGLRLIYFSYDVKMKEKGDIPEGYSVSREKKERFSLILESASTNQTSMYLCATRSGQVYEQYFGPGTRLTVT.

The chain joins TRBV12-3 or TRBV12-4 to TRBJ2-1; D gene ambiguous. V was clipped by 6 bases and J by 4 bases, with 4 bases between them. CDR3 length: 11 amino acids. Here the CDR3 DNA reads TGTGCCAGCAGCCTTTACAATGAGCAGTTCTTC. This codes for CASSLYNEQFF.

The chain joins TRBV5-4 to TRBJ1-1; TRBD1 matches at 7 bases. The germline gives CDR1 SGHNT, CDR2 YYREEE (reference sequence). This CDR3 has 12 residues. V shed 4 bases and J 9 bases; nucleotides not matched to a gene: 6. CDR3 nucleotides: TGTGCCAGCAGCCCACAAAGGGGGCAAGCTTTCTTT. Its translation is CASSPQRGQAFF.

This clone was detected only a few times. V usage is TRBV2 and J usage is TRBJ2-1, with 16 nucleotides matching TRBD2. CDR1 is SNHLY, CDR2 FYNNEI, per germline. V trimming: 6 bases; J trimming: 10 bases; junction bases outside the gene matches: 3. The CDR3 consists of 14 residues. As DNA, the CDR3 is TGTGCCAGCAGCCCGGGACTAGCGGGAGGGGAGCAGTTCTTC. Encoded protein: CASSPGLAGGEQFF.